This TCR beta chain appears in the sequencing data of a study of shared clonotypes between healthy human individuals. This clone appeared once. The V gene lost 5 bases and the J gene lost 9 bases, with 14 bases spanning the gap. Germline V lookup: CDR1 LNHNV, CDR2 YYDKDF (reference sequence). The CDR3 loop spans 13 amino acids. The data were produced by immunoSEQ multiplex PCR, yet TCRdb's version contains in-frame clones alone and is incomplete. Counted here are some 500,000 clones, around 77% occurring once; the ten biggest clones make up approximately 12%. This clonotype originated in a woman aged 35 to 49 in good health. Some clones in this sample may be carry-over from other donors' samples. The sample comprised PBMCs. The chain links TRBV15 to TRBJ2-1, with D tentatively TRBD2 (5 bases). The DNA for the CDR3 is TGTGCCACCAGCCCCGGGGAGTACGGTGAGCAGTTCTTC. Its translation: CATSPGEYGEQFF.